The rows below give T cell receptor beta chains drawn from one sample of a study of early T cells in non-severe SARS-CoV-2 infection. One entry per CDR3 protein, called by TCRdb with MiXCR from the 5' RACE reads. The table records roughly 120,000 distinct CDR3 sequences, around 12% of them present only once. The input for sequencing was whole blood, taken at baseline. The origin of the receptors is an adult who was a healthcare worker with PCR-confirmed SARS-CoV-2 infection or an uninfected control (not recorded which). The CDR3 runs from the conserved cysteine through the conserved F or W. A D gene is named only where the DNA matches it firmly. The size field is filled for only some rows; it gives once, few, many or a size class.

d_gene: TRBD1; v_gene: TRBV3-1; j_gene: TRBJ1-2; abundance: many; CDR3aa: CASSRVTGGRGYTF; CDR3nt: TGTGCCAGCAGCCGAGTGACAGGGGGTAGAGGCTACACCTTC
d_gene: NA; v_gene: TRBV6-1; j_gene: TRBJ1-1; abundance: medium-sized; CDR3aa: CASTSLWLNTEAFF; CDR3nt: TGTGCCAGCACTTCCCTATGGTTGAACACTGAAGCTTTCTTT
d_gene: NA; v_gene: TRBV12-3/TRBV12-4; j_gene: TRBJ2-7; abundance: NA; CDR3aa: CASSFSLGDSYEQYF; CDR3nt: TGTGCCAGCAGTTTTTCGCTAGGGGACTCCTACGAGCAGTACTTC
d_gene: TRBD1; v_gene: TRBV5-5; j_gene: TRBJ2-5; abundance: few; CDR3aa: CASSLAPGTGEETQYF; CDR3nt: TGTGCCAGCAGCTTGGCACCCGGGACAGGGGAGGAGACCCAGTACTTC
d_gene: NA; v_gene: TRBV28; j_gene: TRBJ1-2; abundance: NA; CDR3aa: CASSLGLSGGYTF; CDR3nt: TGCGCCAGCAGTTTGGGCCTATCAGGGGGCTACACCTTC
d_gene: NA; v_gene: TRBV12-3/TRBV12-4; j_gene: TRBJ2-1; abundance: NA; CDR3aa: CASSLTQRGTEQFF; CDR3nt: TGTGCCAGCAGCCTTACCCAAAGGGGGACTGAGCAGTTCTTC
d_gene: TRBD2; v_gene: TRBV12-3/TRBV12-4; j_gene: TRBJ2-7; abundance: few; CDR3aa: CASSLSPSGPPYEQYF; CDR3nt: TGTGCCAGCAGTTTGTCCCCTAGCGGTCCTCCCTACGAGCAGTACTTC
d_gene: NA; v_gene: TRBV2; j_gene: TRBJ2-2; abundance: few; CDR3aa: CASSPSSGNTGELFF; CDR3nt: TGTGCCAGCAGTCCAAGCTCTGGTAACACCGGGGAGCTGTTTTTT
d_gene: NA; v_gene: TRBV15; j_gene: TRBJ1-1; abundance: few; CDR3aa: CATSREFPKTEAFF; CDR3nt: TGTGCCACCAGCAGAGAATTCCCGAAGACTGAAGCTTTCTTT
d_gene: TRBD2; v_gene: TRBV3-1; j_gene: TRBJ2-3; abundance: few; CDR3aa: CASSQSGGILRTDTQYF; CDR3nt: TGTGCCAGCAGCCAAAGCGGGGGGATTCTACGCACAGATACGCAGTATTTT
d_gene: NA; v_gene: TRBV27; j_gene: TRBJ2-2; abundance: many; CDR3aa: CASSSPWGWVTGELFF; CDR3nt: TGTGCCAGCAGTTCCCCGTGGGGTTGGGTCACCGGGGAGCTGTTTTTT
d_gene: NA; v_gene: TRBV5-1; j_gene: TRBJ1-1; abundance: few; CDR3aa: CASSLAGGPTEAFF; CDR3nt: TGCGCCAGCAGCTTGGCGGGGGGACCCACTGAAGCTTTCTTT
d_gene: TRBD1; v_gene: TRBV7-6; j_gene: TRBJ2-7; abundance: many; CDR3aa: CASSRAATGVGEQYF; CDR3nt: TGTGCCAGCAGCCGAGCAGCGACAGGGGTTGGCGAGCAGTACTTC
d_gene: TRBD1; v_gene: TRBV7-9; j_gene: TRBJ2-2; abundance: many; CDR3aa: CASSVRPGQSYTGELFF; CDR3nt: TGTGCCAGCAGCGTGAGACCGGGACAGAGTTACACCGGGGAGCTGTTTTTT
d_gene: NA; v_gene: TRBV7-8; j_gene: TRBJ2-5; abundance: NA; CDR3aa: CASRGGSGETQYF; CDR3nt: TGTGCCAGCAGAGGGGGGAGCGGAGAGACCCAGTACTTC
d_gene: NA; v_gene: TRBV28; j_gene: TRBJ2-7; abundance: many; CDR3aa: CASSPPTGPYEQYF; CDR3nt: TGTGCCAGCAGTCCCCCGACGGGACCCTACGAGCAGTACTTC
d_gene: NA; v_gene: TRBV5-1; j_gene: TRBJ1-5; abundance: NA; CDR3aa: CASSRDGYSNQPQHF; CDR3nt: TGCGCCAGCAGCCGGGACGGTTATAGCAATCAGCCCCAGCATTTT
d_gene: NA; v_gene: TRBV2; j_gene: TRBJ1-1; abundance: many; CDR3aa: CASRSGTEAFF; CDR3nt: TGTGCCAGCAGATCGGGCACTGAAGCTTTCTTT
d_gene: NA; v_gene: TRBV5-1; j_gene: TRBJ2-1; abundance: NA; CDR3aa: CASSLEPIGLVGNEQFF; CDR3nt: TGCGCCAGCAGCTTGGAACCCATAGGGTTGGTAGGGAATGAGCAGTTCTTC
d_gene: TRBD2; v_gene: TRBV19; j_gene: TRBJ2-2; abundance: many; CDR3aa: CASGNPTSGSTGAGELFF; CDR3nt: TGTGCCAGTGGGAACCCTACTAGCGGGAGTACGGGGGCCGGGGAGCTGTTTTTT
d_gene: NA; v_gene: TRBV6-5; j_gene: TRBJ1-1; abundance: many; CDR3aa: CASSYWGAGEGTEVFF; CDR3nt: TGTGCCAGCAGTTACTGGGGGGCAGGGGAAGGCACTGAAGTTTTCTTT
d_gene: TRBD1; v_gene: TRBV6-1; j_gene: TRBJ2-5; abundance: NA; CDR3aa: CASSRDSHQETQYF; CDR3nt: TGTGCCAGCAGCCGGGACAGCCACCAAGAGACCCAGTACTTC
d_gene: NA; v_gene: TRBV4-1; j_gene: TRBJ1-5; abundance: NA; CDR3aa: CASSQEASYSNQPQHF; CDR3nt: TGCGCCAGCAGCCAAGAAGCCAGTTATAGCAATCAGCCCCAGCATTTT
d_gene: NA; v_gene: TRBV25-1; j_gene: TRBJ1-6; abundance: many; CDR3aa: CASTLGGVESPLHF; CDR3nt: TGTGCCAGCACCCTCGGGGGGGTAGAGTCACCCCTCCACTTT
d_gene: NA; v_gene: TRBV9; j_gene: TRBJ2-3; abundance: many; CDR3aa: CASSVEGSTDTQYF; CDR3nt: TGTGCCAGCAGCGTAGAAGGGTCCACAGATACGCAGTATTTT
d_gene: NA; v_gene: TRBV10-2; j_gene: TRBJ1-3; abundance: few; CDR3aa: CASRSPENTIYF; CDR3nt: TGCGCCAGCAGGAGTCCGGAGAACACCATATATTTT
d_gene: NA; v_gene: TRBV7-2; j_gene: TRBJ2-7; abundance: NA; CDR3aa: CASSLVAAYEQYF; CDR3nt: TGTGCCAGCAGCTTAGTAGCTGCCTACGAGCAGTACTTC
d_gene: NA; v_gene: TRBV12-3/TRBV12-4; j_gene: TRBJ2-1; abundance: NA; CDR3aa: CASSLWGTARNNEQFF; CDR3nt: TGTGCCAGCAGTTTATGGGGGACGGCCAGAAACAATGAGCAGTTCTTC
d_gene: NA; v_gene: TRBV29-1; j_gene: TRBJ1-1; abundance: many; CDR3aa: CSVEDWGTEAFF; CDR3nt: TGCAGCGTTGAAGATTGGGGAACTGAAGCTTTCTTT
d_gene: NA; v_gene: TRBV5-4; j_gene: TRBJ2-3; abundance: few; CDR3aa: CASSLDQGTDTQYF; CDR3nt: TGTGCCAGCAGCTTGGACCAGGGAACAGATACGCAGTATTTT
d_gene: NA; v_gene: TRBV20-1; j_gene: TRBJ2-7; abundance: once; CDR3aa: CSARDGNRIHEQYF; CDR3nt: TGCAGTGCTAGAGATGGGAACCGAATACACGAGCAGTACTTC
d_gene: TRBD1; v_gene: TRBV7-9; j_gene: TRBJ1-1; abundance: NA; CDR3aa: CASSLVGQGHTEAFF; CDR3nt: TGTGCCAGCAGCTTAGTTGGACAGGGGCACACTGAAGCTTTCTTT
d_gene: NA; v_gene: TRBV11-2; j_gene: TRBJ2-5; abundance: few; CDR3aa: CASSSSWGRETQYF; CDR3nt: TGTGCCAGCAGCTCTAGCTGGGGACGCGAGACCCAGTACTTC
d_gene: NA; v_gene: TRBV12-3/TRBV12-4; j_gene: TRBJ1-1; abundance: NA; CDR3aa: CASSLVGNIEAFF; CDR3nt: TGTGCCAGCAGTTTAGTTGGGAATATTGAAGCTTTCTTT
d_gene: NA; v_gene: TRBV7-8; j_gene: TRBJ2-7; abundance: few; CDR3aa: CASSSVARDISYEQYF; CDR3nt: TGTGCCAGCAGCTCAGTTGCTCGGGACATTTCCTACGAGCAGTACTTC
d_gene: TRBD2; v_gene: TRBV6-5; j_gene: TRBJ2-1; abundance: few; CDR3aa: CASRVGRSSYNEQFF; CDR3nt: TGTGCCAGCAGGGTCGGGAGGAGCTCCTACAATGAGCAGTTCTTC
d_gene: NA; v_gene: TRBV28; j_gene: TRBJ2-2; abundance: few; CDR3aa: CASTPGRTRAGELFF; CDR3nt: TGTGCCAGCACCCCTGGGAGAACTCGGGCCGGGGAGCTGTTTTTT
d_gene: TRBD1; v_gene: TRBV6-1; j_gene: TRBJ2-1; abundance: few; CDR3aa: CASSVEGQVSDEQFF; CDR3nt: TGTGCCAGCAGTGTTGAGGGACAGGTTTCGGATGAGCAGTTCTTC
d_gene: NA; v_gene: TRBV15; j_gene: TRBJ2-3; abundance: many; CDR3aa: CATSSGATDTQYF; CDR3nt: TGTGCCACCAGCAGCGGAGCGACAGATACGCAGTATTTT
d_gene: NA; v_gene: TRBV13; j_gene: TRBJ2-3; abundance: few; CDR3aa: CASNRYTDTQYF; CDR3nt: TGTGCCAGCAACCGATACACAGATACGCAGTATTTT
d_gene: NA; v_gene: TRBV28; j_gene: TRBJ2-1; abundance: few; CDR3aa: CASSLDDEQFF; CDR3nt: TGTGCCAGCAGTTTAGACGATGAGCAGTTCTTC
d_gene: NA; v_gene: TRBV20-1; j_gene: TRBJ2-4; abundance: many; CDR3aa: CSARDPAGVGGTQYF; CDR3nt: TGCAGTGCTAGAGATCCCGCAGGGGTGGGGGGTACTCAGTACTTC
d_gene: NA; v_gene: TRBV11-2; j_gene: TRBJ1-2; abundance: many; CDR3aa: CASRPGARGYGYTF; CDR3nt: TGTGCCAGCAGACCGGGGGCGCGAGGATATGGCTACACCTTC
d_gene: NA; v_gene: TRBV12-3/TRBV12-4; j_gene: TRBJ2-2; abundance: once; CDR3aa: CASSLYKAADTGELFF; CDR3nt: TGTGCCAGCAGTTTATATAAGGCGGCAGACACCGGGGAGCTGTTTTTT
d_gene: NA; v_gene: TRBV7-9; j_gene: TRBJ2-3; abundance: NA; CDR3aa: CASSLGVTPSDTQYF; CDR3nt: TGTGCCAGCAGCTTGGGCGTGACTCCCTCAGATACGCAGTATTTT
d_gene: TRBD1; v_gene: TRBV29-1; j_gene: TRBJ1-1; abundance: NA; CDR3aa: CSVGQPNTEAFF; CDR3nt: TGCAGCGTGGGACAGCCGAACACTGAAGCTTTCTTT
d_gene: NA; v_gene: TRBV14; j_gene: TRBJ2-3; abundance: few; CDR3aa: CASSLTSAITDTQYF; CDR3nt: TGTGCCAGCAGCCTGACCAGCGCAATCACAGATACGCAGTATTTT
d_gene: TRBD1; v_gene: TRBV3-1; j_gene: TRBJ2-3; abundance: NA; CDR3aa: CASSYSPGQGFPTDTQYF; CDR3nt: TGTGCCAGCAGCTACTCTCCGGGACAGGGGTTCCCCACAGATACGCAGTATTTT
d_gene: NA; v_gene: TRBV5-1; j_gene: TRBJ1-4; abundance: NA; CDR3aa: CASSFGTQEKLFF; CDR3nt: TGCGCCAGCAGCTTCGGGACGCAAGAAAAACTGTTTTTT
d_gene: TRBD1; v_gene: TRBV5-5; j_gene: TRBJ2-1; abundance: many; CDR3aa: CASSLVTGGKNEQFF; CDR3nt: TGTGCCAGCAGCTTGGTTACAGGGGGGAAAAATGAGCAGTTCTTC
d_gene: NA; v_gene: TRBV15; j_gene: TRBJ2-4; abundance: many; CDR3aa: CATSRARQGINIQYF; CDR3nt: TGTGCCACCAGCAGAGCCCGCCAGGGGATCAACATTCAGTACTTC
d_gene: NA; v_gene: TRBV7-9; j_gene: TRBJ2-1; abundance: few; CDR3aa: CASSRSGSFSYNEQFF; CDR3nt: TGTGCCAGCAGCCGATCGGGCTCCTTCTCCTACAATGAGCAGTTCTTC
d_gene: NA; v_gene: TRBV12-3/TRBV12-4; j_gene: TRBJ1-6; abundance: few; CDR3aa: CASSLGRDRAYNSPLHF; CDR3nt: TGTGCCAGCAGTTTAGGAAGGGACCGGGCCTATAATTCACCCCTCCACTTT
d_gene: TRBD1; v_gene: TRBV20-1; j_gene: TRBJ2-7; abundance: many; CDR3aa: CSAARDSTYEQYF; CDR3nt: TGCAGTGCTGCCCGGGACAGCACCTACGAGCAGTACTTC
d_gene: TRBD1; v_gene: TRBV7-9; j_gene: TRBJ2-7; abundance: NA; CDR3aa: CASSSRLGQIYEQYF; CDR3nt: TGTGCCAGCAGCTCGCGCCTGGGACAGATCTACGAGCAGTACTTC
d_gene: TRBD1; v_gene: TRBV27; j_gene: TRBJ1-2; abundance: NA; CDR3aa: CASSLVGTGLSYGYTF; CDR3nt: TGTGCCAGCAGTTTAGTGGGGACAGGCCTTTCCTATGGCTACACCTTC
d_gene: TRBD1; v_gene: TRBV7-2; j_gene: TRBJ1-5; abundance: NA; CDR3aa: CASSTYRGLAQPQHF; CDR3nt: TGTGCCAGCAGCACTTACAGGGGGCTAGCCCAGCCCCAGCATTTT